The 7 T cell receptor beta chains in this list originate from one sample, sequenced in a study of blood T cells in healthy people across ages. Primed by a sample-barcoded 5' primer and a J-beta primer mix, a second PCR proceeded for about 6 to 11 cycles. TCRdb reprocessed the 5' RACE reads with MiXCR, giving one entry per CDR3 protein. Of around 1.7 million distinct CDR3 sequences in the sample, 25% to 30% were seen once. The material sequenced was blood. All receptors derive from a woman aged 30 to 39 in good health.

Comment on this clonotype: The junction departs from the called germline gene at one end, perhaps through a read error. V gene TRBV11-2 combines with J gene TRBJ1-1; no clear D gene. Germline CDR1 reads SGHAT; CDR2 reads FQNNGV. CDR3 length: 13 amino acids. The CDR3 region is CAGSLVSGAEAFF. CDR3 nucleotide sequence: TGTGCCGGCAGCTTAGTGTCGGGCGCTGAAGCTTTCTTT.

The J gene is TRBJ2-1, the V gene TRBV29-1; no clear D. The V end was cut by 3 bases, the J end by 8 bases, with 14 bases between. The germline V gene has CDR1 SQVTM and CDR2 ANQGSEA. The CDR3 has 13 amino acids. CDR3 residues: CSVEVRAPDEQFF. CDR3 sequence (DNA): TGCAGCGTTGAGGTCCGGGCGCCGGATGAGCAGTTCTTC.

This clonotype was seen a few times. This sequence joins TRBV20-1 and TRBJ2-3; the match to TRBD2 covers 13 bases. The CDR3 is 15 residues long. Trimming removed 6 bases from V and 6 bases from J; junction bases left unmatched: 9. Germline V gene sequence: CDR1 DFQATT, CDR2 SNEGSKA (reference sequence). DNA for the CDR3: TGCAGTGCCAAGGGACTAGCGGGGCCTAAGGATACGCAGTATTTT. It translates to CSAKGLAGPKDTQYF.

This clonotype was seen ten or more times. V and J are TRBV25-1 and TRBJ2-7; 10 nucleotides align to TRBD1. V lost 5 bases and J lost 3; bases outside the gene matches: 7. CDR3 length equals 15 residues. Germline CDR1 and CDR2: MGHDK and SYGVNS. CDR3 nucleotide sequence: TGTGCCAGCAGTTCGACGGGACAGGGGTTCTACGAGCAGTACTTC. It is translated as CASSSTGQGFYEQYF.

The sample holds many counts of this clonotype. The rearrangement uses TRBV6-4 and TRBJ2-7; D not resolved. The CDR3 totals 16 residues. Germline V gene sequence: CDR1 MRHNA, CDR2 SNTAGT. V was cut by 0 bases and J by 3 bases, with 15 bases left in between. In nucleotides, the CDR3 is TGTGCCAGCAGTGACTCGTCCCCCGACTGCTTCTACGAGCAGTACTTC. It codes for CASSDSSPDCFYEQYF.

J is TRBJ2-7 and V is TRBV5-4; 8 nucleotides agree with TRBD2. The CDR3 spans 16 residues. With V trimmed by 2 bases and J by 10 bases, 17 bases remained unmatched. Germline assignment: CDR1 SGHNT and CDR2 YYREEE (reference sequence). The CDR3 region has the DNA TGTGCCAGCAGCTTTCGTACGGGAGGGGGAAAAGGGTCCCAGTACTTC. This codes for CASSFRTGGGKGSQYF.

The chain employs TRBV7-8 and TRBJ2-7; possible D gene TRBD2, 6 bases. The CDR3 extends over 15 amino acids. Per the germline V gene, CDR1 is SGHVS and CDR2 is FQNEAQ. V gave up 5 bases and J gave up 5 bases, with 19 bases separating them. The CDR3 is CASSPDLGGLNEQYF. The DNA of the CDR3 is TGTGCCAGCAGCCCAGATCTCGGGGGACTCAACGAGCAGTACTTC. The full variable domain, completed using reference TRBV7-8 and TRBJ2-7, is GAGVSQSPRYKVAKRGQDVALRCDPISGHVSLFWYQQALGQGPEFLTYFQNEAQLDKSGLPSDRFFAERPEGSVSTLKIQRTQQEDSAVYLCASSPDLGGLNEQYFGPGTRLTVT.